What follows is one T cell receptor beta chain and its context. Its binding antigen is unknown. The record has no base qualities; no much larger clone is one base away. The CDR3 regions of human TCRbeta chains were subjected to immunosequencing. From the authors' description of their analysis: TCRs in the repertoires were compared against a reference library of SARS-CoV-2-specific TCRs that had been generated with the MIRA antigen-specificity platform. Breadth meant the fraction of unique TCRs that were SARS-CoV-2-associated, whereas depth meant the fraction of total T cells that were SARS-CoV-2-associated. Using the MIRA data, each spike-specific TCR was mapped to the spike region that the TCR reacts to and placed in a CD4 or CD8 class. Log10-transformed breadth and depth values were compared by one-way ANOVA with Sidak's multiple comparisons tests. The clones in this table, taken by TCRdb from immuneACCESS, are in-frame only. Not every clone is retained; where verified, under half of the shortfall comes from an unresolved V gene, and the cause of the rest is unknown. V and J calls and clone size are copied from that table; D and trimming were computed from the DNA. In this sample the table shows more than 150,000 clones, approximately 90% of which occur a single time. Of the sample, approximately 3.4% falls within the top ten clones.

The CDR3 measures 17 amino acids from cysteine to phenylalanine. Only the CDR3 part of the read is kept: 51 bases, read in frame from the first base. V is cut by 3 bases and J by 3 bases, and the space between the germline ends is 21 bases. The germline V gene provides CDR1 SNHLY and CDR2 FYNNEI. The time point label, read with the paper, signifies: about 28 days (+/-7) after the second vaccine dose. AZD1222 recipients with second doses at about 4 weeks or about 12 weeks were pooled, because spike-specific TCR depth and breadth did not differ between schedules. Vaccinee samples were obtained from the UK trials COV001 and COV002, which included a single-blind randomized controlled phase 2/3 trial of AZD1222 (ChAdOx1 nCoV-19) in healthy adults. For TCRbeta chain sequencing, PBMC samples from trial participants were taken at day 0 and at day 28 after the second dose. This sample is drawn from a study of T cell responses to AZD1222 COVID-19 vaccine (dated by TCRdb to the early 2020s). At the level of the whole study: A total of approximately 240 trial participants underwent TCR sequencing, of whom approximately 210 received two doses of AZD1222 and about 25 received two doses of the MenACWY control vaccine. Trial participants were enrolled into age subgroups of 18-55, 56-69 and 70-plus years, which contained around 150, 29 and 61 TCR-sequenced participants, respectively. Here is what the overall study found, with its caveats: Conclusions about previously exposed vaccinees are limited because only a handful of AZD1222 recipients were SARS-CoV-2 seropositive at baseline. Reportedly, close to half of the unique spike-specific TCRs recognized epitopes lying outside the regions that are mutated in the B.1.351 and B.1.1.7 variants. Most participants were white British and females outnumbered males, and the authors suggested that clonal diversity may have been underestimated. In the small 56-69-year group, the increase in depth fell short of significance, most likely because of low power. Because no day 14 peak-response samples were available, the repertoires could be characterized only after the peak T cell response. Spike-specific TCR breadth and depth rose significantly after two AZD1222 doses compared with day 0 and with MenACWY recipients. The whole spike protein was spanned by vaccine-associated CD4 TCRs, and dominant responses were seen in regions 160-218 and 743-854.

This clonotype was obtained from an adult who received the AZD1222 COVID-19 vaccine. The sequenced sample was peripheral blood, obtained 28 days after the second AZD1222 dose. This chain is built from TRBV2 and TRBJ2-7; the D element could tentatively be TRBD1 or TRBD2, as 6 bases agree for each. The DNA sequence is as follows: TGTGCCAGCAGTGACCCCGGGGCCGGGGGCCCTTACTACGAGCAGTACTTC. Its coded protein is CASSDPGAGGPYYEQYF.